The clone carrying this TCR beta chain was seen just once. The entry originates in a study of cytomegalovirus exposure and HLA in healthy donors. About the research overall: Some 80 million unique TCR sequences came from HLA-typed donors in an early release.

PCR was performed using 60 Vbeta and 13 Jbeta primers. Only in-frame clones appear in the TCRdb table, and some are missing; sequencing was by immunoSEQ multiplex PCR. Found here are 150,000 to 200,000 clones, over 80% of them singletons; the top ten hold roughly 1.6%. Trimming took 3 bases from V and 3 from J; bases not matched to a gene: 8. Germline assignment: CDR1 GTSNPN and CDR2 SVGIG (reference sequence). The CDR3 consists of 15 residues. What was sequenced was PBMCs. The chain uses TRBV30 and TRBJ1-1; TRBD1 matches 9 bases. The source of this sequence is a girl between 5 and 17 years old in good health and CMV-seropositive. The DNA for the CDR3 is TGTGCCTGGAGCGGTCCCGGGACAGGGTACACTGAAGCTTTCTTT. It codes for CAWSGPGTGYTEAFF. The full variable domain, in which reference TRBV30 and TRBJ1-1 provide the parts outside the CDR3, is SQTIHQWPATLVQPVGSPLSLECTVEGTSNPNLYWYRQAAGRGLQLLFYSVGIGQISSEVPQNLSASRPQDRQFILSSKKLLLSDSGFYLCAWSGPGTGYTEAFFGQGTRLTVV.